The TCR beta chain described here comes from a study of Tregs in tolerant kidney transplant recipients. V lost 0 bases and J lost 5; bases outside the gene matches: 9. Germline V lookup: CDR1 LGHNT, CDR2 FRNRAP. This CDR3 has 17 amino acids. This clone was seen just once. This table comes from immunoSEQ multiplex PCR, and its TCRdb copy is limited to in-frame clones, with some not included. The sample consists of 90,000 to 120,000 clones, nearly 90% of them appearing once. V usage is TRBV12-5 and J usage is TRBJ1-5; the match to TRBD1 covers 8 bases. The input for sequencing was CD4+ T cells from blood, taken before the transplant. The clonotype was recovered from a human donor who received a combined kidney and bone marrow transplant. For the CDR3, the DNA is TGTGCTAGTGGTTTGGTACTGGGCAGGGGGCAAGATCAGCCCCAGCATTTT. Translated, it gives CASGLVLGRGQDQPQHF.